The rows below give T cell receptor beta chains drawn from one sample of a study of blood T cell repertoires in COVID-19. Libraries were prepared by immunoSEQ multiplex PCR; TCRdb keeps only in-frame clonotypes and omits some of them. Here the sample spans 350,000 or so clones, roughly 90% being singletons. The sample taken for sequencing was PBMCs or T cells enriched from blood (not recorded which). The receptors stem from a woman between 25 and 40 years old who had recovered from COVID-19. Both conserved end residues are part of each CDR3. A D gene is named only where the DNA matches it firmly. Size tells how often a clone was seen (once, few, many) or the class of an expanded clone, and some rows leave it out.

>TRBV11-3|TRBJ1-2|-|TRBD1
CASSLTGGYGYTF
TGTGCCAGCAGCCTGACAGGGGGCTATGGCTACACCTTC
>TRBV5-1|TRBJ1-1|-|-
CASSLDSKNTEAFF
TGCGCCAGCAGCCTGGACAGCAAGAACACTGAAGCTTTCTTT
>TRBV19|TRBJ1-2|-|TRBD1
CASSRTGWNNYGYTF
TGTGCCAGTAGTCGGACAGGGTGGAATAACTATGGCTACACCTTC
>TRBV9|TRBJ2-7|-|-
CASSVGLGAYEQYF
TGTGCCAGCAGCGTAGGGTTAGGGGCCTACGAGCAGTACTTC
>TRBV19|TRBJ1-5|-|TRBD1
CASSIGGQAGQPQHF
TGTGCCAGTAGTATAGGCGGACAGGCAGGTCAGCCCCAGCATTTT
>TRBV20-1|TRBJ2-1|-|TRBD2
CSASRLAASYNEQFF
TGCAGTGCTAGTCGACTAGCGGCCTCCTACAATGAGCAGTTCTTC
>TRBV6-5|TRBJ2-2|few|-
CASSYWPDRNTGELFF
TGTGCCAGCAGTTACTGGCCGGACAGGAACACCGGGGAGCTGTTTTTT
>TRBV28|TRBJ2-1|-|TRBD2
CASLLAGGPRNEQFF
TGTGCCAGCCTGTTAGCGGGAGGGCCGCGAAATGAGCAGTTCTTC
>TRBV20-1|TRBJ1-1|-|-
CSASGTGMNTEAFF
TGCAGTGCTAGTGGAACAGGTATGAACACTGAAGCTTTCTTT
>TRBV28|TRBJ2-1|-|-
CASGRGARYNEQFF
TGTGCCAGCGGCCGGGGGGCCCGCTACAATGAGCAGTTCTTC
>TRBV15|TRBJ1-2|-|TRBD1
CATSARDRDGYTF
TGTGCCACCAGCGCCCGGGACAGGGATGGCTACACCTTC
>TRBV30|TRBJ2-7|-|TRBD1
CAWTVDRNLGEQYF
TGTGCCTGGACGGTGGACAGGAACCTCGGCGAGCAGTACTTC
>TRBV6-2/TRBV6-3|TRBJ1-1|-|-
CASIPDGRGNTEAFF
TGTGCCAGCATCCCCGACGGACGGGGGAACACTGAAGCTTTCTTT
>TRBV9|TRBJ2-2|once|TRBD2
CASSDRTSGNPTGELFF
TGTGCCAGCAGCGACCGGACTAGCGGAAACCCCACCGGGGAGCTGTTTTTT
>TRBV11-3|TRBJ2-7|-|-
CASSFMKADEQYF
TGTGCCAGCAGCTTCATGAAAGCCGACGAGCAGTACTTC
>TRBV10-2|TRBJ1-5|few|TRBD1
CASKQGAGNQPQHF
TGCGCCAGCAAGCAGGGGGCTGGCAATCAGCCCCAGCATTTT
>TRBV18|TRBJ2-3|-|TRBD2
CASSSYGGARADTQYF
TGTGCCAGCTCCTCATACGGGGGGGCCAGAGCAGATACGCAGTATTTT
>TRBV9|TRBJ2-1|-|-
CASSVGFVRGGQFF
TGTGCCAGCAGCGTAGGGTTCGTCCGGGGTGGGCAGTTCTTC
>TRBV11-3|TRBJ2-7|-|-
CASSSYGDTGYEQYF
TGTGCCAGCAGCTCCTATGGGGACACCGGATACGAGCAGTACTTC
>TRBV11-3|TRBJ2-5|-|TRBD2
CASGRGLGVGETQYF
TGTGCCAGCGGGAGGGGTTTGGGGGTTGGAGAGACCCAGTACTTC
>TRBV21-1|TRBJ2-1|-|-
CASNRVREKRHQNNEQFF
TGTGCCAGCAACAGGGTAAGGGAAAAGAGACACCAAAACAATGAGCAGTTCTTC
>TRBV4-1|TRBJ2-1|once|TRBD2
CASSQVNMGLGYNEQFF
TGCGCCAGCAGCCAAGTCAATATGGGACTAGGGTACAATGAGCAGTTCTTC
>TRBV2|TRBJ2-7|-|-
CASRTSIYEQYF
TGTGCCAGCAGGACTTCAATCTACGAGCAGTACTTC
>TRBV29-1|TRBJ2-3|-|TRBD2
CSHPGAGADTQYF
TGCAGCCATCCAGGTGCGGGAGCCGATACGCAGTATTTT
>TRBV28|TRBJ1-2|once|-
CASSSGGSGYTF
TGTGCCAGCAGTTCTGGGGGGAGTGGCTACACCTTC
>TRBV30|TRBJ1-5|-|-
CAWSASGSQPQHF
TGTGCCTGGAGTGCGTCAGGATCACAGCCCCAGCATTTT
>TRBV7-8|TRBJ1-2|-|TRBD1
CASSNSTRGDYGYTF
TGTGCCAGCAGCAACTCAACCAGGGGGGACTATGGCTACACCTTC
>TRBV7-9|TRBJ1-4|-|TRBD1
CASSLRRDRGVEKLFF
TGTGCCAGCAGCTTACGACGGGACAGGGGAGTGGAAAAACTGTTTTTT
>TRBV29-1|TRBJ2-5|-|-
CSVEQGYETQYF
TGCAGCGTTGAACAGGGGTACGAGACCCAGTACTTC
>TRBV7-7|TRBJ2-5|-|-
CASSSRPAGAQETQYF
TGTGCTAGCAGCTCCCGCCCGGCGGGGGCCCAAGAGACCCAGTACTTC
>TRBV6-1|TRBJ1-6|-|-
CASSEGGDSPLHF
TGTGCCAGCAGTGAGGGGGGGGACTCACCCCTCCACTTT
>TRBV9|TRBJ2-6|-|TRBD2
CASSVGGAFSGANVLTF
TGTGCCAGCAGCGTGGGAGGGGCTTTCTCTGGGGCCAACGTCCTGACTTTC
>TRBV3-1/TRBV3-2|TRBJ1-1|-|TRBD1
CASSQTGVTEAFF
TGTGCCAGCAGCCAAACAGGGGTCACTGAAGCTTTCTTT
>TRBV3-1/TRBV3-2|TRBJ1-2|-|-
CASSQGRRGYTF
TGTGCCAGCAGCCAAGGTCGCAGGGGCTACACCTTC
>TRBV6-5|TRBJ1-2|-|-
CASRGMGEDGYTF
TGTGCCAGCAGGGGTATGGGGGAGGATGGCTACACCTTC
>TRBV23-1|TRBJ1-5|-|-
CASSPAGGGNQPQHF
TGCGCCAGCAGTCCAGCAGGAGGTGGCAATCAGCCCCAGCATTTT
>TRBV5-5|TRBJ2-1|-|TRBD2
CASSLTRLAIEQFF
TGTGCCAGCAGCCTAACCAGACTAGCAATTGAGCAGTTCTTC
>TRBV6-5|TRBJ2-2|-|TRBD2
CASSYRRLADRRELFF
TGTGCCAGCAGTTACCGGAGACTAGCGGACCGCAGGGAGCTGTTTTTT
>TRBV7-2|TRBJ1-2|-|-
CASSLARGGISNYGYTF
TGTGCCAGCAGCTTAGCCCGGGGGGGGATCTCTAACTATGGCTACACCTTC
>TRBV11-3|TRBJ2-5|once|TRBD2
CASSLAGGPETQYF
TGTGCCAGCAGTCTAGCGGGGGGGCCAGAGACCCAGTACTTC
>TRBV9|TRBJ2-3|-|-
CASSVEDRNTDTQYF
TGTGCCAGCAGCGTAGAGGACAGAAACACAGATACGCAGTATTTT
>TRBV19|TRBJ2-7|-|TRBD1
CASGAGTGPYEQYF
TGTGCCAGTGGCGCCGGGACAGGCCCCTACGAGCAGTACTTC
>TRBV29-1|TRBJ1-2|-|-
CSVEQAGYTF
TGCAGCGTTGAACAGGCGGGCTACACCTTC
>TRBV21-1|TRBJ1-5|-|-
CASSKGSGVRNQPQHF
TGTGCCAGCAGCAAAGGATCAGGGGTACGCAATCAGCCCCAGCATTTT
>TRBV27|TRBJ2-3|-|TRBD2
CASSARLAGGRTDTQYF
TGTGCCAGCAGTGCTCGACTAGCGGGAGGACGCACAGATACGCAGTATTTT
>TRBV5-4|TRBJ2-7|-|TRBD2
CASSPGTSGSFHEQYF
TGTGCCAGCAGCCCCGGGACTAGCGGGAGTTTCCACGAGCAGTACTTC
>TRBV28|TRBJ1-4|-|TRBD1
CASSLTGVVNEKLFF
TGTGCCAGCAGTCTTACAGGGGTCGTAAATGAAAAACTGTTTTTT
>TRBV7-3|TRBJ2-7|-|TRBD2
CASSFTGGADEQYF
TGTGCCAGCAGCTTTACCGGGGGGGCAGACGAGCAGTACTTC
>TRBV7-2|TRBJ2-7|once|TRBD2
CASSFLAGVEQYF
TGTGCCAGCAGCTTTCTAGCGGGAGTCGAGCAGTACTTC
>TRBV6-6|TRBJ1-5|few|TRBD1
CASSPPDRANSNQPQHF
TGTGCCAGCAGTCCCCCGGACAGGGCTAATAGCAATCAGCCCCAGCATTTT
>TRBV10-3|TRBJ1-4|-|-
CAIAAQTNEKLFF
TGTGCCATCGCGGCACAAACTAATGAAAAACTGTTTTTT
>TRBV6-5|TRBJ1-4|-|-
CASSPGGNTNEKLFF
TGTGCCAGCAGTCCCGGAGGGAACACTAATGAAAAACTGTTTTTT
>TRBV4-2|TRBJ1-1|-|TRBD1
CASSQYEGGTGNTEAFF
TGTGCCAGCAGCCAATACGAGGGCGGGACAGGGAACACTGAAGCTTTCTTT
>TRBV28|TRBJ1-3|-|TRBD1
CASSFRDRRNTIYF
TGTGCCAGCAGTTTCAGGGACAGACGAAACACCATATATTTT
>TRBV18|TRBJ1-4|-|-
CASSPPVRGLREKLFF
TGTGCCAGCTCACCACCAGTCAGGGGTTTACGCGAAAAACTGTTTTTT
>TRBV4-3|TRBJ1-6|-|-
CASSQEQARSSYNSPLHF
TGCGCCAGCAGCCAAGAACAGGCCAGGAGCTCCTATAATTCACCCCTCCACTTT
>TRBV19|TRBJ1-3|-|-
CASSIQGTGNTIYF
TGTGCCAGTAGCATACAGGGAACTGGAAACACCATATATTTT
>TRBV19|TRBJ1-2|-|TRBD1
CASRGSDRVLYGYTF
TGTGCCAGTCGTGGATCGGACAGGGTGCTCTATGGCTACACCTTC
>TRBV27|TRBJ1-6|-|-
CASRDNLYSPLHF
TGTGCCAGCAGGGACAACCTATATTCACCCCTCCACTTT